This record concerns one TCR beta chain sequence. Its antigen is not identified. The record originates from a study of cytotoxic CD8 clonotypes in ibrutinib-treated CLL. On the study more broadly: A mean of roughly 250,000 productive templates and approximately 90,000 productive rearrangements was obtained per sample.

Study-level findings and limits: Different sampling times were used for sustained-remission and progressing patients.

Germline V CDR1 and CDR2: SGHTA, FQGNSA. With V trimmed by 6 bases and J by 4 bases, 7 bases remained unmatched. The CDR3 sequence is 16 residues long. Generated by immunoSEQ multiplex PCR, the TCRdb table keeps only in-frame clones and is missing some. The sample has roughly 60,000 clones; 71% are singletons. The V and J genes are TRBV7-2 and TRBJ2-3; TRBD2 matches 13 bases. The input for sequencing was PBMCs, taken after 12 months of ibrutinib treatment. The clonotype comes from a human donor with chronic lymphocytic leukemia. CDR3 sequence: CASSYGLAGDPDTQYF. The CDR3 DNA follows: TGTGCCAGCAGTTATGGACTAGCGGGAGACCCAGATACGCAGTATTTT. The full variable domain, its missing parts supplied by reference TRBV7-2 and TRBJ2-3, is GAGVSQSPSNKVTEKGKDVELRCDPISGHTALYWYRQSLGQGLEFLIYFQGNSAPDKSGLPSDRFSAERTGGSVSTLTIQRTQQEDSAVYLCASSYGLAGDPDTQYFGPGTRLTVL.